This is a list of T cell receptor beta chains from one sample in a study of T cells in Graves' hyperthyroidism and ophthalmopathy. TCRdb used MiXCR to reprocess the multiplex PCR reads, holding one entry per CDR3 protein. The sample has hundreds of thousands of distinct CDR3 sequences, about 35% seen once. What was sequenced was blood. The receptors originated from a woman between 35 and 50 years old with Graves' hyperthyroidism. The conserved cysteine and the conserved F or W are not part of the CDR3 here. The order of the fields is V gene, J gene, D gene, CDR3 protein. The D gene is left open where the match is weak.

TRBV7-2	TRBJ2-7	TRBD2	ASSTWTSGGYEQY
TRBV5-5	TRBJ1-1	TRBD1	ASSFWTGAEAF
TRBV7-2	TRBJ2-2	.	ASSLERF
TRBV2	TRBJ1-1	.	ASSSLVWGNTEAF
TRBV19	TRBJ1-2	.	ASSINRDDGYT
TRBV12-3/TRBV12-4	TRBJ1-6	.	ASSFGLRDSPLH
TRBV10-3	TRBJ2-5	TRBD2	VISDQPTTSGETQY
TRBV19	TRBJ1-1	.	ASSIAGQASGTEAF
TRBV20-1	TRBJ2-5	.	SARFLAETQY
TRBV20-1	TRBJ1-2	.	SARRHLRPVTLSGYT
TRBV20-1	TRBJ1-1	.	SASSPRNTEAF
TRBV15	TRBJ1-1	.	ATSRATGNTEAF
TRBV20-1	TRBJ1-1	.	SAPTAGGSEAF
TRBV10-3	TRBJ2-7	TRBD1	AISRGQDKAYYEQY
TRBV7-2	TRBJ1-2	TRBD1	ASTQGRNGYT
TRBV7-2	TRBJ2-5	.	ASSLWRGRETQY
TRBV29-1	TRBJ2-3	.	SVDVGLAVHTDTQY
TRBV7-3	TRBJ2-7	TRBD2	ASSSLGGGLYYEQY
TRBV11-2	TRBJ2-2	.	ASRLNPGTNTGELF
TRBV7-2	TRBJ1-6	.	ASSRDRPPNSPLH
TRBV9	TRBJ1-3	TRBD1	ASSVRGQGLSGNTIY
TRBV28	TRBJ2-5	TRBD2	ASSLGQAGEAETQY
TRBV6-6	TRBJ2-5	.	ASRERSETQY
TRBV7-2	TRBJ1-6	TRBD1	ASSSPGQGDRSPLH
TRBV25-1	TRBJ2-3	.	ASSGGAAGAYTDTQY
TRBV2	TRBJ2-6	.	ASSDERSGANVLT
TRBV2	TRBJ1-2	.	ASSEGGGRGYGYT
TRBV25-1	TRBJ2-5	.	ASSEGQTLETQY
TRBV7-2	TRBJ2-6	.	ASSPLVGANVLT
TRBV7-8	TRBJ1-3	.	ASSLVALASGNTIY
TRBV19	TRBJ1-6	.	ASSRNRGTYNSPLH
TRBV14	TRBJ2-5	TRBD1	ASSQVTGGETQY
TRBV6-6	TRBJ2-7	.	ASSTRTHSYEQY
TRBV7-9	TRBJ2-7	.	ASSQGRAAYEQY
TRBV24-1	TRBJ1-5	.	ATSDIRESRWQPQH
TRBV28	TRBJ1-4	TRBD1	ASRDRGLEKLF
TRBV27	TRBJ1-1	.	ASSLVGGWTEAF
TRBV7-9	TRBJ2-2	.	ASSLVQISTGELF
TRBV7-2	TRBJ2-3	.	ASSGRDSAYDTQY
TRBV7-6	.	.	ASSFTGWADTQY
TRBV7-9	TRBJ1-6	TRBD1	ASSFMGDSNSPLH
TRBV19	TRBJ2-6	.	ANSTTGTGANVLT
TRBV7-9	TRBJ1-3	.	ASSSQVWSGNTIY
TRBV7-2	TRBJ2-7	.	ASSYRAYEQY
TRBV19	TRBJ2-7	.	ASSIQGGSYEQY
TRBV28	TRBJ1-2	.	ASSLKYTYGYT
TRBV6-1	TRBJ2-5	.	ASTPYRGATETQY
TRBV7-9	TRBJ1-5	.	ANVGRTAGGSNQPQH
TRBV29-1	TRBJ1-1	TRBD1	SVGQGGGVTEAF
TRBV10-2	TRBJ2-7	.	ASSQIFDRSYVQY
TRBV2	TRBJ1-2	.	ASSVGTEIYGYT
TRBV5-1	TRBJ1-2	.	ASSLEARVGYT
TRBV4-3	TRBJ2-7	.	ASSQVWTGGGLTYEQY
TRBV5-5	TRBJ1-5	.	ASSLAGRVGNQPQH
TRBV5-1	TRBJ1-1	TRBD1	ASSSSGGVAPNTEAF
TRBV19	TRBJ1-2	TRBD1	ASSTGQADAYRYGYT
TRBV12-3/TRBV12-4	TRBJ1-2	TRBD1	ASRNTGQPYGYT